Sequencing of this T cell receptor beta chain was carried out in a study of cytomegalovirus exposure and HLA in healthy donors. Study in general: Earlier, approximately 190 million T cells were analyzed, and 117 million unique TCR beta sequences were found among them.

This PCR relied on a set of 60 Vbeta primers and 13 Jbeta primers. Clones were sequenced by immunoSEQ multiplex PCR, and TCRdb holds only the in-frame ones, with some missing. Of about 82,000 clones in the sample, about 70% were seen once. The germline CDR1 and CDR2 sequences are MGHRA and YSYEKL. This CDR3 region has 19 residues. Unmatched junction bases numbered 6, after V lost 4 bases and J lost 0 bases. Healthy individuals who donated bone marrow served as the donors. What was sequenced was PBMCs. This TCR derives from a man in his fifties or sixties in good health and CMV-seronegative. This chain connects TRBV4-1 to TRBJ2-6; TRBD2 aligns across 13 bases. The CDR3 region has the DNA TGCGCCAGCAGCCGTGGACTAGCGGGAGCGCGCTCTGGGGCCAACGTCCTGACTTTC. It encodes CASSRGLAGARSGANVLTF.